The clone carrying this T cell receptor beta chain was counted at least ten times. The sample originates from a study of CD8+CD57+ T cells in acquired aplastic anemia. Turning to the study itself: DNA from sorted CD4+ and CD8+ cells averaged approximately 2.9 ug.

Germline values: CDR1 SNHLY, CDR2 FYNNEI. The CDR3 sequence is 14 residues long. The V and J ends lost 4 bases and 6 bases, in that order; junction bases with no gene match: 6. CD8+CD57+ cell expansion, shown by flow cytometry, had occurred in the patients selected for sequencing. Each patient had severe acquired aplastic anemia. By the time of blood sampling, patients had still received no therapy. Template material for TCR beta VDJ and CDR3 profiling consisted of genomic DNA. MiXCR was run by TCRdb on the reads, yielding one entry per CDR3 protein. The data show roughly 170,000 distinct CDR3 sequences, approximately 48% seen once.

The receptor was derived from a human donor with aplastic anemia. What was sequenced was sorted CD4+, CD8+, or CD8+CD57+ T cells (not recorded which) from PBMCs. V usage is TRBV2 and J usage is TRBJ2-1, with 7 bases aligning to TRBD2. The CDR3 DNA sequence: TGTGCCAGCAGTGGGACTAGGTCGTCCAATGAGCAGTTCTTC. Translation gives CASSGTRSSNEQFF.